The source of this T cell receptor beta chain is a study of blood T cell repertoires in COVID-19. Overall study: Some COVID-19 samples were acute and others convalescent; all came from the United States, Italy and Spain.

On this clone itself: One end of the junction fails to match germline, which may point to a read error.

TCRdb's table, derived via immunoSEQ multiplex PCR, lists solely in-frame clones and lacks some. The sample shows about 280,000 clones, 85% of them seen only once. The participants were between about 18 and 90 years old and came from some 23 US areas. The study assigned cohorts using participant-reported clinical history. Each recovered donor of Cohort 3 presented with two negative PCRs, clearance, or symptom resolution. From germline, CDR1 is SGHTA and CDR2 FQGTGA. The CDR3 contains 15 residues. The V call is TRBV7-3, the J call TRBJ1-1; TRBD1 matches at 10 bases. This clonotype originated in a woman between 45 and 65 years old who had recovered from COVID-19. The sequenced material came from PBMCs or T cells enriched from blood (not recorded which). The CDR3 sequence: CASSVTGTGDTEAFF. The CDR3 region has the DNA TGTGCCAGCAGCGTAACCGGGACAGGGGACACTGAAGCTTTCTTT.